The 3 T cell receptor beta chains below were found in one sample sequenced in a study of T-cell reconstitution after alpha-beta-depleted transplantation in children. Construction of the TCRbeta library involved unique molecular identifiers. TCRdb reanalysed the PCR reads using MiXCR and keeps one entry per CDR3 protein. This table has around 440,000 distinct CDR3 sequences, approximately 10% appearing once. Material: PBMCs, obtained before TCRalphabeta/CD19-depleted stem cell transplant. All receptors derive from a child between 2 and 9 years old with inherited bone marrow failure, due to receive a stem cell transplant.

This clonotype has ten or more counts. The chain has TRBV5-1 and TRBJ1-5; 7 nucleotides agree with TRBD1. CDR3 length equals 15 residues. The V gene's germline CDR1 is SGHRS and CDR2 YFSETQ. Trimming cost V 0 bases and J 11 bases; bases outside gene matches: 11. The CDR3 nucleotides are TGCGCCAGCAGCTTGGGGACAGGTTCCAATAGAGCCCAGCATTTT. It translates to CASSLGTGSNRAQHF. The whole variable domain, filled in from reference TRBV5-1 and TRBJ1-5, reads KAGVTQTPRYLIKTRGQQVTLSCSPISGHRSVSWYQQTPGQGLQFLFEYFSETQRNKGNFPGRFSGRQFSNSRSEMNVSTLELGDSALYLCASSLGTGSNRAQHFGDGTRLSIL.

On this clonotype itself: A read error may explain this, as a much larger clone is one base away. No conserved phenylalanine or tryptophan ends this CDR3, so it is likely a read error. V usage is TRBV27 and J usage is TRBJ2-1; D may be TRBD2 (6 bases). Trimming stripped 2 bases from V and 4 bases from J, with 6 bases between. Per germline, CDR1 MNHEY and CDR2 SMNVEV (reference sequence). The CDR3 covers 13 residues. The CDR3 DNA reads TGTGCCAGCAGTTTACGGGAGTACAATGAGCAGTTCGTC. Protein sequence: CASSLREYNEQFV.

This clonotype has just a few counts. This sequence joins TRBV19 and TRBJ1-2; weak D call: TRBD1 (6 bases). The V gene's germline CDR1 is LNHDA and CDR2 SQIVND (reference sequence). CDR3 length: 14 amino acids. Trimming took off 6 bases at V and 4 bases at J, with 15 bases between the two ends. Here the CDR3 DNA reads TGTGCCAGTAGCCCACAGGGACAAATCTATGGCTACACCTTC. Translated, it gives CASSPQGQIYGYTF.